This T cell receptor (beta chain) was recorded in a study of blood T cells in healthy people across ages. The second PCR ran about 6 to 12 cycles with a sample-barcoded 5' primer and J-beta primers. MiXCR, applied by TCRdb to the 5' RACE reads, yields one record per CDR3 protein. The profile covers fewer than 1.5 million distinct CDR3 sequences, with approximately 42% appearing a single time and less than 8% taken by the ten largest. The sample comprised blood. The TCR comes from a woman younger than 30 in good health.

For the CDR3, the DNA is TGCAGTGCTCTGACTCCGATGAACACCGTTGAAGCTTTCTTT. Protein: CSALTPMNTVEAFF. This rearrangement joins TRBV20-1 to TRBJ1-1; unclear D gene. Trimming stripped 5 bases from V and 7 bases from J, with 20 bases between. The CDR3 extends over 14 amino acids. CDR1 is DFQATT, CDR2 SNEGSKA, per germline (reference sequence).